Each of the 30 T cell receptor beta chains below was sequenced from the same sample in a study of monozygotic twins with inflammatory bowel disease. TCRdb reprocessed the 5' RACE reads and keeps a single row for each CDR3 protein, giving no DNA. The sample has a few hundred thousand distinct CDR3 sequences. Material for sequencing was blood. The origin of the receptors is a human donor with ulcerative colitis or Crohn's disease, or a healthy co-twin of an affected twin (not recorded which).

The chain is built from TRBV5-1 and TRBJ2-5; the D gene TCRdb calls, TRBD2, cannot be checked with no DNA. The CDR3 is 17 residues long. Germline-derived CDR1 and CDR2 are SGHRS and YFSETQ. CDR3: CASSPSLSSGTQETQYF.

The V and J genes are TRBV12-3 or TRBV12-4 and TRBJ1-4; as DNA is missing, the TRBD1 call by TCRdb cannot be tested. This CDR3 contains 16 residues. This CDR3 reads CASSLGNRASDEKLFF.

The chain recombines TRBV5-1 with TRBJ2-5; the D gene TCRdb calls, TRBD2, cannot be checked with no DNA. This CDR3 region has 17 residues. Looked up from germline, CDR1 is SGHRS and CDR2 is YFSETQ. Here the CDR3 reads CASVAGWRSPAGETQYF.

CDR3 loop: CASSGSGSTDTQYF. The chain carries TRBV4-3 and TRBJ2-3; TCRdb selects TRBD2, and the lack of DNA leaves this call unchecked. The germline CDR1 and CDR2 sequences are LGHNA and YSLEER. The CDR3 consists of 14 residues.

The V gene is TRBV28, the J gene TRBJ1-4; TCRdb's assignment of TRBD1 cannot be checked, as there is no DNA. Germline assignment: CDR1 MDHEN and CDR2 SYDVKM. The CDR3 totals 16 residues. The CDR3 loop is CASSVDKRRGDEKLFF.

V usage is TRBV12-3 or TRBV12-4 and J usage is TRBJ2-7. The CDR3 loop spans 13 amino acids. CDR3 residues: CASSFREYYEQYF.

The rearrangement links TRBV5-1 to TRBJ2-5; the TCRdb D gene call, TRBD1, has no DNA to confirm it. The CDR3 contains 14 residues. Looked up from germline, CDR1 is SGHRS and CDR2 is YFSETQ. The CDR3 loop is CASSRIDPGETQYF. Full variable domain (outside the CDR3, taken from reference TRBV5-1 and TRBJ2-5): KAGVTQTPRYLIKTRGQQVTLSCSPISGHRSVSWYQQTPGQGLQFLFEYFSETQRNKGNFPGRFSGRQFSNSRSEMNVSTLELGDSALYLCASSRIDPGETQYFGPGTRLLVL.

This rearrangement joins TRBV15 to TRBJ2-6. This CDR3 has 15 residues. CDR1 is LNHNV and CDR2 is YYDKDF in the germline V gene (reference sequence). This chain's CDR3 is CATSRPASGANVLTF.

The genes are TRBV29-1 and TRBJ2-1. Germline lookup yields CDR1 SQVTM and CDR2 ANQGSEA. The CDR3 covers 15 residues. CDR3 loop: CSVETAWGSYNEQFF.

V and J are TRBV4-1 and TRBJ2-7; TCRdb designates TRBD1, a call that cannot be tested without DNA. Germline CDR1 reads MGHRA; CDR2 reads YSYEKL. The CDR3 is 16 residues long. CDR3 loop: CASSQERSGRLYEQYF.

V is TRBV29-1 and J is TRBJ1-2; the D gene TCRdb calls, TRBD1, cannot be checked with no DNA. This CDR3 is 14 amino acids long. Germline V gene data show CDR1 as SQVTM and CDR2 as ANQGSEA. CDR3 protein: CSEEDRGRFDGYTF.

CDR3 sequence reads: CASSFEFAAGDGTQYF. The chain recombines TRBV5-1 with TRBJ2-5; TCRdb outputs TRBD2, but without DNA this stays unchecked. The CDR3 is made up of 16 amino acids. Germline CDR1 and CDR2: SGHRS and YFSETQ.

The J gene is TRBJ2-3, the V gene TRBV20-1; as DNA is missing, the TRBD1 call by TCRdb cannot be tested. The CDR3 spans 14 residues. CDR1 and CDR2 (germline): DFQATT, SNEGSKA (reference sequence). CDR3: CSASPGASTDTQYF.

The CDR3 sequence is CASSPTAYSYNEQFF. The rearrangement uses TRBV5-1 and TRBJ2-1; TCRdb selects TRBD1, and the lack of DNA leaves this call unchecked. This CDR3 comprises 15 residues. Germline V gene lookup returns CDR1 SGHRS and CDR2 YFSETQ. Full variable domain (missing parts from reference TRBV5-1 and TRBJ2-1): KAGVTQTPRYLIKTRGQQVTLSCSPISGHRSVSWYQQTPGQGLQFLFEYFSETQRNKGNFPGRFSGRQFSNSRSEMNVSTLELGDSALYLCASSPTAYSYNEQFFGPGTRLTVL.

The V gene is TRBV19, the J gene TRBJ2-1; TCRdb gives TRBD2 as the D gene, but with no DNA this cannot be confirmed. The germline V gene has CDR1 LNHDA and CDR2 SQIVND (reference sequence). The CDR3 contains 12 residues. Here the CDR3 reads CASSTPNGPLIF.

The chain is built from TRBV7-9 and TRBJ1-6; TCRdb's D gene call, TRBD1, goes unchecked for lack of DNA. Germline V gene sequence: CDR1 SEHNR, CDR2 FQNEAQ (reference sequence). CDR3 length equals 15 residues. The CDR3 region is CASSLHRAPNSPLHF.

The V and J genes are TRBV5-1 and TRBJ2-2; TCRdb outputs TRBD1, but without DNA this stays unchecked. The CDR3 sequence is 17 residues long. CDR1 SGHRS and CDR2 YFSETQ come from the germline V gene. CDR3 amino acids: CASSGTKTGFTGGELFF.

The genes are TRBV12-3 or TRBV12-4 and TRBJ2-5; the D gene TCRdb calls, TRBD1, cannot be checked with no DNA. The CDR3 covers 17 residues. The CDR3 here is CASSQSRDRASRETQYF.

The CDR3 sequence: CASSQEWRDGNTIYF. The chain joins TRBV3-1 to TRBJ1-3; TCRdb designates TRBD1, a call that cannot be tested without DNA. The CDR3 extends over 15 amino acids. Looked up from germline, CDR1 is LGHDT and CDR2 is YNNKEL (reference sequence).

The gene calls are TRBV3-1 and TRBJ1-6; TCRdb selects TRBD1, and the lack of DNA leaves this call unchecked. This CDR3 is built from 15 residues. Germline CDR1 and CDR2: LGHDT and YNNKEL (reference sequence). CDR3 loop: CASSPPRGYNSPLHF.

The chain recombines TRBV5-1 with TRBJ2-2; the D call of TRBD1 rests on TCRdb alone, since no DNA is present to check it. The germline gives CDR1 SGHRS, CDR2 YFSETQ. The CDR3 spans 16 residues. The CDR3 loop reads CASSLGQGTNTGELFF. Full variable domain (remainder filled in from reference TRBV5-1 and TRBJ2-2): KAGVTQTPRYLIKTRGQQVTLSCSPISGHRSVSWYQQTPGQGLQFLFEYFSETQRNKGNFPGRFSGRQFSNSRSEMNVSTLELGDSALYLCASSLGQGTNTGELFFGEGSRLTVL.

The genes are TRBV5-1 and TRBJ2-6. The CDR3 loop spans 16 amino acids. Per the germline V gene, CDR1 is SGHRS and CDR2 is YFSETQ. CDR3 in amino acids: CASSFRHSPGANVLTF.

The chain recombines TRBV20-1 with TRBJ2-1; as DNA is missing, the TRBD2 call by TCRdb cannot be tested. Germline loops: CDR1 DFQATT, CDR2 SNEGSKA (reference sequence). The length of the CDR3 is 12 residues. The CDR3 is CTPASSYNEQFF.

The rearrangement uses TRBV11-2 and TRBJ2-1. This CDR3 has 16 amino acids. Germline assignment: CDR1 SGHAT and CDR2 FQNNGV. CDR3 loop: CASSLRSSASYNEQFF.

CDR3 sequence: CASSLSGNAAYNEQFF. This rearrangement joins TRBV7-3 to TRBJ2-1; TCRdb names TRBD2, which stays unverified in the absence of DNA. The germline V gene has CDR1 SGHTA and CDR2 FQGTGA. The CDR3 length is 16 residues.

This chain links TRBV7-9 with TRBJ1-2. CDR3 length: 13 residues. The germline V gene encodes CDR1 SEHNR and CDR2 FQNEAQ (reference sequence). This chain's CDR3 is CASRGPTDYGYTF.

The J gene is TRBJ2-1, the V gene TRBV3-1. CDR3 size: 14 residues. Germline V gene data show CDR1 as LGHDT and CDR2 as YNNKEL (reference sequence). CDR3 sequence reads: CASSRPPVIHEQFF.

The chain joins TRBV28 to TRBJ2-1; TCRdb's assignment of TRBD1 cannot be checked, as there is no DNA. CDR3 length equals 15 residues. Germline CDR1 and CDR2: MDHEN and SYDVKM. CDR3 in amino acids: CASSSRTGPYNEQFF.

The genes are TRBV5-1 and TRBJ2-1; without DNA, the TCRdb call of TRBD2 cannot be checked. The CDR3 extends over 16 amino acids. Germline V gene sequence: CDR1 SGHRS, CDR2 YFSETQ. Here the CDR3 reads CASSLVSGRTPNEQFF.

CDR3 sequence reads: CASRGVWDTEAFF. The chain couples TRBV27 to TRBJ1-1; TCRdb indicates TRBD1, and absent DNA this call remains unverified. The CDR3 is made up of 13 amino acids. CDR1 and CDR2 from the germline V gene are MNHEY and SMNVEV (reference sequence).